The 31 T cell receptor beta chains listed next were all sequenced from one sample in a study of T-cell memory formation after mild COVID-19. TCRdb reprocessed the 5' RACE reads with MiXCR, giving one entry per CDR3 protein. The table records 350,000 to 500,000 distinct CDR3 sequences, over 15% of them present only once. Sequencing was performed on PBMCs or a T cell subset sorted from them (not recorded which). These receptors originate from an adult woman who had mild COVID-19 (a few samples of this study predate the infection). Cell type and time point are not known.

V gene TRBV12-3 or TRBV12-4 combines with J gene TRBJ2-5, with D unclear. This CDR3 spans 15 amino acids. With 5 bases removed from V and 1 base from J, the gap between germline ends came to 14 bases. The CDR3 nucleotides read TGTGCCAGCAGTCTCGGTTTTAGTTCCCAAGAGACCCAGTACTTC. It is translated as CASSLGFSSQETQYF.

This clonotype was counted a few times. The chain carries TRBV7-9 and TRBJ2-1; 8 bases agree with TRBD2. Germline V lookup: CDR1 SEHNR, CDR2 FQNEAQ (reference sequence). This CDR3 has 16 amino acids. V lost 7 bases to trimming and J lost 2 bases; unmatched junction nucleotides: 10. The CDR3 protein is CASNLGGAGAYNEQFF. CDR3 in DNA: TGTGCCAGCAACCTCGGCGGAGCGGGGGCCTACAATGAGCAGTTCTTC. The variable domain in full, completed from reference TRBV7-9 and TRBJ2-1, reads DTGVSQNPRHKITKRGQNVTFRCDPISEHNRLYWYRQTLGQGPEFLTYFQNEAQLEKSRLLSDRFSAERPKGSFSTLEIQRTEQGDSAMYLCASNLGGAGAYNEQFFGPGTRLTVL.

In this sample, this clonotype turned up a few times. The chain uses TRBV30 and TRBJ2-1; the D is unclear. Germline loops: CDR1 GTSNPN, CDR2 SVGIG (reference sequence). This CDR3 is 11 amino acids long. Trimming took off 0 bases at V and 12 bases at J, with 9 bases between the two ends. The chain's CDR3 is CAWSVGPRQFF. CDR3 DNA: TGTGCCTGGAGTGTGGGCCCGCGGCAGTTCTTC. The full variable domain, rest sourced from reference TRBV30 and TRBJ2-1, is SQTIHQWPATLVQPVGSPLSLECTVEGTSNPNLYWYRQAAGRGLQLLFYSVGIGQISSEVPQNLSASRPQDRQFILSSKKLLLSDSGFYLCAWSVGPRQFFGPGTRLTVL.

The gene calls are TRBV12-3 or TRBV12-4 and TRBJ2-7; the match to TRBD2 covers 8 bases. V lost 3 bases and J lost 2; bases outside the gene matches: 3. The CDR3 is made up of 14 amino acids. The chain's CDR3 is CASSLDGGAYEQYF. CDR3 DNA sequence: TGTGCCAGCAGTTTGGACGGGGGGGCCTACGAGCAGTACTTC.

V is TRBV24-1 and J is TRBJ2-3; 12 bases are a match to TRBD2. V gave up 4 bases and J gave up 7 bases; unmatched junction bases: 8. This CDR3 spans 16 amino acids. Per the germline V gene, CDR1 is KGHDR and CDR2 is SFDVKD. The CDR3 DNA reads as TGTGCCACCAGTGACTGGGGACTAGCGGGCCTTAATACGCAGTATTTT. Translating gives CATSDWGLAGLNTQYF.

A few counts support this clonotype. The V gene is TRBV7-8, the J gene TRBJ2-7, with 8 bases fitting TRBD1. V shed 1 base and J 3 bases; nucleotides not matched to a gene: 5. Germline assignment: CDR1 SGHVS and CDR2 FQNEAQ. The CDR3 consists of 15 residues. The CDR3 DNA follows: TGTGCCAGCAGCTTAGGATCCGGACAGGGCTACGAGCAGTACTTC. Protein: CASSLGSGQGYEQYF.

This clonotype was counted only a few times. V is TRBV12-3 or TRBV12-4 and J is TRBJ1-1; D gene ambiguous. The CDR3 length is 12 residues. V was clipped by 3 bases and J by 7 bases, with 9 bases between them. The DNA of the CDR3 is TGTGCCAGCAGTTTTTCAGTAGGTGAAGCTTTCTTT. Translating gives CASSFSVGEAFF.

CDR3 sequence reads: CASSPTGFYEQYF. The DNA for the CDR3 is TGTGCCAGCTCGCCCACGGGGTTCTACGAGCAGTACTTC. The rearrangement uses TRBV18 and TRBJ2-7, with D perhaps matching TRBD2 (5 bases). V gave up 6 bases and J gave up 3 bases, with 12 bases separating them. This CDR3 has 13 amino acids. The germline V gene has CDR1 KGHSH and CDR2 LQKENI.

This sequence joins TRBV3-2 and TRBJ2-1; TRBD2 is taken as the D call from the table, unchecked against the DNA. TRBV3-2 is a documented pseudogene. This CDR3 comprises 15 residues. The CDR3 is CASSQGAGVNNEQFF. CDR3 sequence (DNA): TGTGCCAGCAGCCAAGGGGCGGGAGTCAACAATGAGCAGTTCTTC.

A few counts support this clonotype. This chain connects TRBV5-1 to TRBJ2-5; D might be TRBD1 (5 bases). With 0 bases removed from V and 4 bases from J, the gap between germline ends came to 16 bases. Germline V CDR1 and CDR2: SGHRS, YFSETQ. CDR3 length: 16 amino acids. The CDR3 bases are TGCGCCAGCAGCTTGGAGTCAGGGCGATACGGAGAGACCCAGTACTTC. This codes for CASSLESGRYGETQYF.

CDR3 DNA sequence: TGTGCCAGCAGCCGGCTCGGGCTAGCGGGGGTCAATGAGCAGTTCTTC. Amino acid sequence: CASSRLGLAGVNEQFF. The chain links TRBV7-8 to TRBJ2-1, with 10 bases aligning to TRBD2. The CDR3 is 16 amino acids. Germline V gives CDR1 SGHVS, CDR2 FQNEAQ. V lost 5 bases to trimming and J lost 6 bases; unmatched junction nucleotides: 10.

The sample holds a few counts of this clonotype. The V and J genes are TRBV10-3 and TRBJ1-3, with D perhaps matching TRBD1 (5 bases). The germline V and J ends were trimmed by 1 base and 12 bases, with 10 bases remaining between them. The CDR3 is made up of 12 amino acids. Germline V gene data show CDR1 as ENHRY and CDR2 as SYGVKD. The CDR3 loop is CAISELGQNIYF. DNA of the CDR3: TGTGCCATCAGTGAGTTGGGGCAGAACATATATTTT.

DNA of the CDR3: TGTGCCAGTAGTATCCGTGACACCGGGGAGCTGTTTTTT. It yields the protein CASSIRDTGELFF. The chain links TRBV19 to TRBJ2-2; no definite D call. The CDR3 is 13 amino acids. The V and J ends lost 3 bases and 3 bases respectively, with 5 bases between them. Germline loops: CDR1 LNHDA, CDR2 SQIVND (reference sequence).

The chain has TRBV5-6 and TRBJ2-3; D may correspond to TRBD1 or TRBD2 (5 bases each). CDR3 length: 15 residues. Germline V gene sequence: CDR1 SGHDT, CDR2 YYEEEE. Trimming removed 1 base at V and 7 bases at J, with 16 bases between. As DNA, the CDR3 is TGTGCCAGCAGCTTGTTTGGGGGAGCCTTTAATACGCAGTATTTT. It is translated as CASSLFGGAFNTQYF.

This chain joins TRBV27 and TRBJ2-1; no reliable D call. The V end lost 3 bases, the J end lost 6 bases, and 12 bases lay between the germline ends. The CDR3 sequence is 14 residues long. CDR1 is MNHEY, CDR2 SMNVEV, per germline (reference sequence). The CDR3 loop is CASSFFKGSNEQFF. The CDR3, as DNA: TGTGCCAGCAGTTTCTTTAAGGGCTCCAATGAGCAGTTCTTC.

J is TRBJ1-2 and V is TRBV5-1, with unresolved D. CDR3 length equals 13 residues. Looked up from germline, CDR1 is SGHRS and CDR2 is YFSETQ. Trimming took off 4 bases at V and 5 bases at J, with 12 bases between the two ends. The CDR3 bases are TGCGCCAGCAGCCCGGAGGAAGGATATGGCTACACCTTC. As protein: CASSPEEGYGYTF.

J is TRBJ2-2 and V is TRBV14, with 9 bases matching TRBD1. Germline V gives CDR1 SGHDN, CDR2 FVKESK. The trim removed 4 bases at V and 2 bases at J, leaving 8 bases unmatched. This CDR3 spans 17 amino acids. CDR3 protein: CASSPRHRGLNTGELFF. The CDR3 DNA reads TGTGCCAGCAGCCCCCGACACAGGGGGCTAAACACCGGGGAGCTGTTTTTT.

This clonotype appeared a few times. The gene calls are TRBV5-5 and TRBJ2-3; 9 positions agree with TRBD1. The V gene end was trimmed by 0 bases and the J gene end by 4 bases; junction bases not matched to a gene: 6. The length of the CDR3 is 16 residues. Per germline, CDR1 SGHKS and CDR2 YYEKEE (reference sequence). CDR3 in DNA: TGTGCCAGCAGCTTGGATGGGACAGGGTGGGCAGATACGCAGTATTTT. Its protein product is CASSLDGTGWADTQYF.

The J gene is TRBJ2-5, the V gene TRBV13; a possible D gene is TRBD1 (6 bases). In germline, CDR1 is PRHDT, CDR2 FYEKMQ (reference sequence). The CDR3 consists of 16 residues. Trimming removed 5 bases at V and 2 bases at J, with 18 bases between. The DNA of the CDR3 is TGTGCCAGCAGCATCTCCGGGACACCAAATCAAGAGACCCAGTACTTC. This encodes CASSISGTPNQETQYF.

The rearrangement links TRBV12-3 or TRBV12-4 to TRBJ1-1; D ambiguous. CDR3 size: 15 residues. Trimming took off 0 bases at V and 5 bases at J, with 13 bases between the two ends. The CDR3 here is CASSLAVALGTEAFF. In nucleotides, the CDR3 is TGTGCCAGCAGTTTAGCAGTGGCCCTAGGGACTGAAGCTTTCTTT.

This clonotype came up a few times. The rearrangement links TRBV10-3 to TRBJ1-1; D not certain. Trimming took 2 bases from V and 7 from J, leaving 8 bases between them. From germline, CDR1 is ENHRY and CDR2 SYGVKD. The CDR3 runs 12 residues. The DNA for the CDR3 is TGTGCCATCAGTGAGATGGAAGATGAAGCTTTCTTT. It codes for CAISEMEDEAFF.

This clonotype was seen only a few times. The CDR3 spells CASSLTSLPHLTQYF. The CDR3 nucleotides are TGTGCCAGCAGCTTAACCTCGTTACCCCATTTGACGCAGTATTTT. The chain carries TRBV7-9 and TRBJ2-3, with D uncertain. V lost 2 bases to trimming and J lost 9 bases, with 18 bases between them. This CDR3 region has 15 residues. Germline CDR1 and CDR2: SEHNR and FQNEAQ (reference sequence).

This clonotype has just a few counts. The chain has TRBV6-1 and TRBJ2-3; D may be TRBD1 or TRBD2 (7 bases each). Germline V gene lookup returns CDR1 MNHNS and CDR2 SASEGT. The germline V and J ends were trimmed by 3 bases and 0 bases, with 10 bases remaining between them. The CDR3 length is 15 residues. The CDR3 region has the DNA TGTGCCAGCAGTGACAGGGGGGGCAGCACAGATACGCAGTATTTT. The encoded protein is CASSDRGGSTDTQYF.

This clonotype was counted a few times. CDR3 region: CASSPLRSYNEQFF. In DNA form, the CDR3 reads TGTGCCAGCAGTCCCCTCAGGTCCTACAATGAGCAGTTCTTC. The chain has TRBV12-3 or TRBV12-4 and TRBJ2-1; D is ambiguous. Trimming cost V 5 bases and J 1 base, with 9 bases left between them. CDR3 length equals 14 residues.

This clonotype was detected only a few times. V and J are TRBV30 and TRBJ1-1; 11 bases line up with TRBD1. The length of the CDR3 is 15 residues. The V and J ends lost 4 bases and 8 bases, in that order; junction bases with no gene match: 12. The germline CDR1 and CDR2 sequences are GTSNPN and SVGIG (reference sequence). CDR3 coding DNA: TGTGCCTGGAATGGACAGGGGGCGGGCGGTTCCGAAGCTTTCTTT. Translation gives CAWNGQGAGGSEAFF.

There are a few counts of this clonotype. The chain uses TRBV25-1 and TRBJ2-1, with D perhaps being TRBD1 or TRBD2 (5 bases each). The V and J ends lost 8 bases and 5 bases respectively, with 16 bases between them. This CDR3 is built from 14 residues. Germline assignment: CDR1 MGHDK and CDR2 SYGVNS. This CDR3 is CASSLRGTDNEQFF. The CDR3 DNA reads as TGTGCCAGCTCACTGAGGGGAACGGACAATGAGCAGTTCTTC.

This clonotype was found a few times. This chain uses TRBV15 with TRBJ2-1, with TRBD2 identical over 8 bases. Germline V gene data show CDR1 as LNHNV and CDR2 as YYDKDF (reference sequence). The V segment lost 3 bases and the J segment 2 bases; nucleotides outside the gene matches: 12. The CDR3 consists of 18 residues. The CDR3 region is CATSRTGRPGGAYNEQFF. CDR3 sequence (DNA): TGTGCCACCAGCAGGACGGGTCGCCCGGGGGGGGCCTACAATGAGCAGTTCTTC.

The chain combines TRBV4-3 with TRBJ1-2; TRBD1 is a possible D gene (5 bases). The CDR3 extends over 15 amino acids. In germline, CDR1 is LGHNA, CDR2 YSLEER. V lost 0 bases to trimming and J lost 5 bases, with 13 bases between them. CDR3 protein: CASSQDQGAGYGYTF. CDR3 in DNA: TGCGCCAGCAGCCAAGATCAAGGGGCAGGGTATGGCTACACCTTC.

This CDR3 is CASSYYRGAANVLTF. Written as DNA, the CDR3 is TGTGCCAGCAGTTACTACAGGGGGGCGGCCAACGTCCTGACTTTC. This chain uses TRBV6-6 with TRBJ2-6, with 8 positions matching TRBD1. The CDR3 is 15 residues long. Germline V gene data show CDR1 as MNHNY and CDR2 as SVGAGI (reference sequence). Trimming took 1 base from V and 6 from J; bases not matched to a gene: 2.

This clonotype was observed many times. The chain employs TRBV7-2 and TRBJ1-5; 7 bases map to TRBD1. The CDR3 is 15 amino acids. Trimming at V came to 5 bases and at J to 7 bases, leaving 11 bases not matched to a gene. The germline V gene encodes CDR1 SGHTA and CDR2 FQGNSA. This CDR3 reads CASSRSRQGGQPQHF. CDR3 in DNA: TGTGCCAGCAGCCGCTCTCGACAGGGAGGACAGCCCCAGCATTTT.

The chain combines TRBV5-1 with TRBJ2-7; possibly TRBD2 for D (6 bases). Between the trimmed V and J ends, which lost 4 bases and 6 bases, there was a span of 11 bases. This CDR3 has 12 residues. Germline CDR1 and CDR2: SGHRS and YFSETQ. The CDR3 coding sequence is TGCGCCAGCAGCATCCAGGGAGGCGAGCAGTACTTC. Encoded protein: CASSIQGGEQYF.